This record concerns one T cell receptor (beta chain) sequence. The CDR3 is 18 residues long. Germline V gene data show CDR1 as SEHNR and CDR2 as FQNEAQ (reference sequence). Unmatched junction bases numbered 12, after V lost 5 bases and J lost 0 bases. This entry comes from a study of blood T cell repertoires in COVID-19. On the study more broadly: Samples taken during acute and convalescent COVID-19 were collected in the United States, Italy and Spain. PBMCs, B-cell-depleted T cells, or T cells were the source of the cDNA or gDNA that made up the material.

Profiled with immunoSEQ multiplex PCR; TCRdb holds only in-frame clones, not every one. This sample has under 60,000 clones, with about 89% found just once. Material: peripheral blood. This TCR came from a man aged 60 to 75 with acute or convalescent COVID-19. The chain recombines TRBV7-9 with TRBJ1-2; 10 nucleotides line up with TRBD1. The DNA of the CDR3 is TGTGCCAGCAGCCCTAAGGGGACAGGGGCGGAAGCTAACTATGGCTACACCTTC. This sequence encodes CASSPKGTGAEANYGYTF.